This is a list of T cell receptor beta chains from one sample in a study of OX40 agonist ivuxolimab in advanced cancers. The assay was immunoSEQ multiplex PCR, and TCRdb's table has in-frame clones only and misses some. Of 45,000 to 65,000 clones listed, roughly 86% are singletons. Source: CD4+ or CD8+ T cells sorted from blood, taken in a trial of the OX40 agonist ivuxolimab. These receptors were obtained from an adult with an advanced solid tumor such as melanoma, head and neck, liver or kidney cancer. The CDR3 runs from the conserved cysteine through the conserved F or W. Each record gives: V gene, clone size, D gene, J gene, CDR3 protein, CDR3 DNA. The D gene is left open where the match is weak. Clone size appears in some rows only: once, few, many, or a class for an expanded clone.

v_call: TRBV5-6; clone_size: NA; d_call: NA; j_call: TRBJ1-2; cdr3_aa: CASTKRDQQGYTF; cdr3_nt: TGTGCCAGCACAAAAAGGGACCAACAAGGCTACACCTTC
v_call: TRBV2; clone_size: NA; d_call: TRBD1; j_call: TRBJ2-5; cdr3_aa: CASSSGQGAETQYF; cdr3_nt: TGTGCCAGCAGTTCGGGACAGGGGGCAGAGACCCAGTACTTC
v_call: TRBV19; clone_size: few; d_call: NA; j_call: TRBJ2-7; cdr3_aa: CASSPSHGGQPYEQYF; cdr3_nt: TGTGCCAGTAGTCCCTCCCACGGGGGCCAGCCCTACGAGCAGTACTTC
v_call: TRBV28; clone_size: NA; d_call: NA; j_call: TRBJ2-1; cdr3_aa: CASSFAAHYNEQFF; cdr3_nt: TGTGCCAGCAGTTTCGCAGCCCACTACAATGAGCAGTTCTTC
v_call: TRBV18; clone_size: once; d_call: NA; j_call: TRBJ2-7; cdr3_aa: CASSPWQESYEQYF; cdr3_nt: TGTGCCAGCTCACCATGGCAGGAATCCTACGAGCAGTACTTC
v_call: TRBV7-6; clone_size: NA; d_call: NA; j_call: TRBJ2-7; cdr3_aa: CASSLGTGPSYEQYF; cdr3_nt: TGTGCCAGCAGCTTAGGGACCGGACCGTCCTACGAGCAGTACTTC
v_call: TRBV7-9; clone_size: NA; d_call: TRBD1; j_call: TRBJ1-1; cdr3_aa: CASSRDRGTEAFF; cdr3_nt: TGTGCTAGCAGCCGGGACAGGGGGACTGAAGCTTTCTTT
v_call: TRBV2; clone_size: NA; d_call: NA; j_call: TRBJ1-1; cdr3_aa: CASSERNTEAFF; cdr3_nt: TGTGCCAGCAGTGAGCGGAACACTGAAGCTTTCTTT
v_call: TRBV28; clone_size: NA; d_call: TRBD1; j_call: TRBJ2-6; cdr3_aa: CASSFGTGVTNVLTF; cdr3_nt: TGTGCCAGCAGTTTCGGGACAGGGGTCACCAACGTCCTGACTTTC
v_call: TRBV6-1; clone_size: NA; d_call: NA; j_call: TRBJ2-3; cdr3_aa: CASRGEAHLSTQYF; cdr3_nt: TGTGCCAGCAGGGGGGAGGCGCACCTTAGTACGCAGTATTTT
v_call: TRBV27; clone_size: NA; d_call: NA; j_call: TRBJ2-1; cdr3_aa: CASSPMSSYNEQFF; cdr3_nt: TGTGCCAGCAGTCCAATGAGCTCCTACAATGAGCAGTTCTTC
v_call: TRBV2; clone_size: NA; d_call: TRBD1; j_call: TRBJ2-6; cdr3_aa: CASHRGSGANVLTF; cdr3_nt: TGTGCCAGCCACAGGGGCTCTGGGGCCAACGTCCTGACTTTC
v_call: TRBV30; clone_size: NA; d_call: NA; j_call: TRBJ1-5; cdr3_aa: CAWSFGGNQPQHF; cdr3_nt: TGTGCCTGGAGTTTTGGGGGCAATCAGCCCCAGCATTTT
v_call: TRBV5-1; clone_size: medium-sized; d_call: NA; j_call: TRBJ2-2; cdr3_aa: CASSYYPNTGELFF; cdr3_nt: TGCGCCAGCAGCTACTACCCTAACACCGGGGAGCTGTTTTTT
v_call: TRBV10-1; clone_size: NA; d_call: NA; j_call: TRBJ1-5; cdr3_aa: CASKPSGRVSYSNQPQHF; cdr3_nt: TGCGCCAGCAAACCGTCGGGGAGGGTATCCTATAGCAATCAGCCCCAGCATTTT
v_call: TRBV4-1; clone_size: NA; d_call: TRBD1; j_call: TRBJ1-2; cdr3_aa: CASSRTGSYGYTF; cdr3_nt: TGCGCCAGCAGCCGGACAGGGAGCTATGGCTACACCTTC
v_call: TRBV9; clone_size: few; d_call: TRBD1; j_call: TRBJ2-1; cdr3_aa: CASSARDSPYNEQFF; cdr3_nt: TGTGCCAGCAGCGCCCGGGACAGTCCATACAATGAGCAGTTCTTC
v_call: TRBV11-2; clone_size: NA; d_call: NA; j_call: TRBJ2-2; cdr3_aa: CASSRGRGNTGELFF; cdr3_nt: TGTGCCAGCAGCCGGGGGCGGGGGAACACCGGGGAGCTGTTTTTT
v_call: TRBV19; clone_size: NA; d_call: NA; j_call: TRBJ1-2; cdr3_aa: CASRSGPGVNYGYTF; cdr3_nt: TGTGCCAGTAGGTCTGGACCCGGGGTTAACTATGGCTACACCTTC
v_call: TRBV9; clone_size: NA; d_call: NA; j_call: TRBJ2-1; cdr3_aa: CASSVDFYNEQFF; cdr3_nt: TGTGCCAGCAGCGTAGACTTTTACAATGAGCAGTTCTTC
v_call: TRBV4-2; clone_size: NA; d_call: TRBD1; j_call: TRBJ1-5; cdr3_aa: CASSQARTGRVICQPQHF; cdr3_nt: TGTGCCAGCAGCCAAGCGAGGACAGGGAGGGTTATTTGTCAGCCCCAGCATTTT
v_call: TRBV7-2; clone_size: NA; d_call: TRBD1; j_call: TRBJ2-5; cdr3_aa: CASSLFTGAGETQYF; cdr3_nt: TGTGCCAGCAGCTTGTTTACAGGGGCAGGAGAGACCCAGTACTTC
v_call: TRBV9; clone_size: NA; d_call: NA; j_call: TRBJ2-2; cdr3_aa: CASSVVAVGTSGELFF; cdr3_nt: TGTGCCAGCAGCGTAGTAGCGGTGGGAACGTCCGGGGAGCTGTTTTTT
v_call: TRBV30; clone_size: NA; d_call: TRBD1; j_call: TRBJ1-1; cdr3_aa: CAWSRLGAGGTEAFF; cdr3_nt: TGTGCCTGGAGTAGGCTTGGGGCAGGGGGCACTGAAGCTTTCTTT
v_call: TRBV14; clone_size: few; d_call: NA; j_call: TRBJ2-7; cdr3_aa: CASSGSLQLSYEQYF; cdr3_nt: TGTGCCAGCAGCGGCTCCTTACAGCTATCCTACGAGCAGTACTTC
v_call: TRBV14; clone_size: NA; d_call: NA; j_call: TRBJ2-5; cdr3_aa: CASSYPKVVGTQYF; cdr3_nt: TGTGCCAGCAGCTACCCGAAAGTAGTGGGGACCCAGTACTTC
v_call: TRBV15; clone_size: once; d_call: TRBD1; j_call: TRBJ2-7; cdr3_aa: CATSRKRDRGFPYEQYF; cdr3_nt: TGTGCCACCAGCAGAAAGAGGGACAGGGGGTTCCCCTACGAGCAGTACTTC
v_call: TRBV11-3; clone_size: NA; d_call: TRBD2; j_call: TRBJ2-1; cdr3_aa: CASSLAAGANEQFF; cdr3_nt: TGTGCCAGCAGCTTAGCGGCGGGAGCCAATGAGCAGTTCTTC
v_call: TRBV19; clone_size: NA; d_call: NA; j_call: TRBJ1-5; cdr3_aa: CASSMRGFSQPQHF; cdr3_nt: TGTGCCAGTAGTATGAGGGGGTTCAGTCAGCCCCAGCATTTT
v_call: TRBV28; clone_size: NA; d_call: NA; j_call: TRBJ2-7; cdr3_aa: CASSLSQAVVEQYF; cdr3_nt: TGTGCCAGCAGTTTAAGTCAGGCGGTCGTCGAGCAGTACTTC
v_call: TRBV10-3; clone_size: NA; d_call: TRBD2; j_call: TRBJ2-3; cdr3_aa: CAISESPSGRVTDTQYF; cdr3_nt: TGTGCCATCAGTGAGAGCCCTAGCGGGAGAGTCACAGATACGCAGTATTTT
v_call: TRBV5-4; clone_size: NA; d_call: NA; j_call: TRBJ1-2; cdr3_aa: CASSLVQGLRFDYGYTF; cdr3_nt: TGTGCCAGCAGCTTGGTGCAGGGGTTAAGGTTCGACTATGGCTACACCTTC
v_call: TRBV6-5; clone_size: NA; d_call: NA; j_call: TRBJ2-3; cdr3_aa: CASSSRKDTQYF; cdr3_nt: TGTGCCAGCAGTTCCCGAAAAGATACGCAGTATTTT
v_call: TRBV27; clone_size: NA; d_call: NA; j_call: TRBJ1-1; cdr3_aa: CASRFAGASEAFF; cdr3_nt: TGTGCCAGCCGCTTCGCAGGGGCCTCTGAAGCTTTCTTT
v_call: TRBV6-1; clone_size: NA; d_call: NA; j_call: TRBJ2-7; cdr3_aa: CASSVAKYEQYF; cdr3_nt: TGTGCCAGCAGCGTAGCCAAATACGAGCAGTACTTC
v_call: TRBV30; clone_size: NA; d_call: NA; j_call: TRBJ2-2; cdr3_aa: CAWMLEQGNTGELFF; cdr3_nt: TGTGCCTGGATGCTAGAACAAGGCAACACCGGGGAGCTGTTTTTT
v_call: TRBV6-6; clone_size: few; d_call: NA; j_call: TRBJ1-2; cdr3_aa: CASSPNLGYTF; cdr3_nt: TGTGCCAGCAGCCCCAATCTTGGGTACACCTTC
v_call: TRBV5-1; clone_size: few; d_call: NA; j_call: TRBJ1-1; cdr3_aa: CASSEKQRMNTEAFF; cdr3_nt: TGCGCCAGCAGCGAGAAACAGCGAATGAACACTGAAGCTTTCTTT
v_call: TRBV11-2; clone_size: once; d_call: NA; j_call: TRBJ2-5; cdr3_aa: CASSLNPGQETQYF; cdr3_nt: TGTGCCAGCAGCTTAAACCCAGGGCAAGAGACCCAGTACTTC
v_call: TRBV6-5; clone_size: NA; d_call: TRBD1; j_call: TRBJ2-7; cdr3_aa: CASSYLTGDEQYF; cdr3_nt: TGTGCCAGCAGTTACCTGACAGGGGACGAGCAGTACTTC
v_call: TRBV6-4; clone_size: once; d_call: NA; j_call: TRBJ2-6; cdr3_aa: CASSDSSGIQRTGANVLTF; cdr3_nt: TGTGCCAGCAGTGACTCCTCAGGGATACAAAGAACTGGGGCCAACGTCCTGACTTTC
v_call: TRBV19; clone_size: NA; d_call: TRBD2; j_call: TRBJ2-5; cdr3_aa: CASNPTSGIKTQYF; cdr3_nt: TGTGCCAGTAACCCGACTAGCGGGATCAAGACCCAGTACTTC
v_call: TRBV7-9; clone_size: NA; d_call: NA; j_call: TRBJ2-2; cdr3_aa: CAPGELFF; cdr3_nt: TGTGCCCCCGGGGAGCTGTTTTTT
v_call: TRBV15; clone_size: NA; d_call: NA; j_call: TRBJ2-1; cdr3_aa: CATSRDSGEWQFF; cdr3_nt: TGTGCCACCAGCAGAGATTCGGGGGAGTGGCAGTTCTTC
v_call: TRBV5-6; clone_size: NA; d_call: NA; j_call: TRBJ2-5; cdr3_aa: CASSLGRGSETQYF; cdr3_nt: TGTGCCAGCAGCTTGGGGAGGGGCTCGGAGACCCAGTACTTC